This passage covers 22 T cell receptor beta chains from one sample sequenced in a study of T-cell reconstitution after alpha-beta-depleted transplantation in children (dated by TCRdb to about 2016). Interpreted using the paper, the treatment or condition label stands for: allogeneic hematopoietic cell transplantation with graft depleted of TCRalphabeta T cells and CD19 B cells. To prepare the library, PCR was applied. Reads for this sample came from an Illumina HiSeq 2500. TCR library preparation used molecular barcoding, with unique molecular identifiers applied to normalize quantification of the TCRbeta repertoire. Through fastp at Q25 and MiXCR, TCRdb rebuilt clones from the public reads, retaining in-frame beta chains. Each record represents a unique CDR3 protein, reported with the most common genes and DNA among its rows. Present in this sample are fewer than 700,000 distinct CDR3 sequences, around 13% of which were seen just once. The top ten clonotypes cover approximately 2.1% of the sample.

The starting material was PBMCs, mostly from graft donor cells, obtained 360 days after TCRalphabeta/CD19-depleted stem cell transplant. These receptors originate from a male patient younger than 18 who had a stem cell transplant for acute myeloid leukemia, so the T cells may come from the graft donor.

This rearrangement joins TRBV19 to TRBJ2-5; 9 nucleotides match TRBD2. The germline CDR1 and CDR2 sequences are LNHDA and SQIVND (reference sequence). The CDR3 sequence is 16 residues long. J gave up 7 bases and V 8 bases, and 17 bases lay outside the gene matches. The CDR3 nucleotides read TGTGCCAGTCGTCATCTTAGCGGGAGCAGAAGAGGGACCCAGTACTTC. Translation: CASRHLSGSRRGTQYF.

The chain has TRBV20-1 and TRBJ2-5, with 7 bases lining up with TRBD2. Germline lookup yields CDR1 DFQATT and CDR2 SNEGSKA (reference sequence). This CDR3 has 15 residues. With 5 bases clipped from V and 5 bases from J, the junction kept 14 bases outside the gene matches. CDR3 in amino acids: CSADPGLVLSETQYF. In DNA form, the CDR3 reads TGCAGTGCTGACCCTGGACTAGTCCTTAGTGAGACCCAGTACTTC.

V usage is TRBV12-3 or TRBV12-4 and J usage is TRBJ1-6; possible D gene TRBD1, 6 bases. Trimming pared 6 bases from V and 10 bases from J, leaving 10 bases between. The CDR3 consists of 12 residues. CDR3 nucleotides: TGTGCCAGCAGGCGAGGGGGATCACCCCTCCACTTT. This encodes CASRRGGSPLHF.

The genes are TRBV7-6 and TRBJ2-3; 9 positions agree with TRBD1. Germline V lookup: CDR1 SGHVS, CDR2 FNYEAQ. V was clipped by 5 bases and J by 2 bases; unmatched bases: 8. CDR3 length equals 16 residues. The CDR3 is CASSEGQGKYTDTQYF. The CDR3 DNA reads TGTGCCAGCAGCGAGGGACAGGGTAAATACACAGATACGCAGTATTTT.

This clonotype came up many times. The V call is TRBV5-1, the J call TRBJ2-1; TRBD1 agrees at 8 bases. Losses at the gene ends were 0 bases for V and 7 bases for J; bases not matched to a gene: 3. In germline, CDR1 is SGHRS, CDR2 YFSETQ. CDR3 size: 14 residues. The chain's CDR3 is CASSLGTGGNEQFF. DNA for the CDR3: TGCGCCAGCAGCTTGGGTACAGGGGGGAATGAGCAGTTCTTC.

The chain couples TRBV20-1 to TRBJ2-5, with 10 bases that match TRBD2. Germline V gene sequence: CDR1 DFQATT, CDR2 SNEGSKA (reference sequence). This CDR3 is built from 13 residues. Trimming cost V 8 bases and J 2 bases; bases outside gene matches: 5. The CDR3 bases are TGCAGTCGGACTAGCGGCTCGCAAGAGACCCAGTACTTC. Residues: CSRTSGSQETQYF.

The CDR3 reads CASSQVSLAGAYEQFF. The CDR3 DNA sequence: TGTGCCAGCAGCCAAGTAAGCCTAGCGGGAGCCTATGAGCAGTTCTTC. This sequence joins TRBV4-2 and TRBJ2-1; 10 nucleotides align to TRBD2. J was trimmed by 8 bases and V by 1 base; bases with no gene match: 8. Germline V CDR1 and CDR2: LGHNA, YNFKEQ. The CDR3 totals 16 residues.

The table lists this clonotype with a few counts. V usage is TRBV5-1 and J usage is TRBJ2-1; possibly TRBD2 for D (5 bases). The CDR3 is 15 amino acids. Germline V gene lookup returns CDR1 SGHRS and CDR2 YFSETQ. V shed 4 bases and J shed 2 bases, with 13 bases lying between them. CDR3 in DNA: TGCGCCAGCAGCCCGGATCCGAGGGCCTACAATGAGCAGTTCTTC. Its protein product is CASSPDPRAYNEQFF.

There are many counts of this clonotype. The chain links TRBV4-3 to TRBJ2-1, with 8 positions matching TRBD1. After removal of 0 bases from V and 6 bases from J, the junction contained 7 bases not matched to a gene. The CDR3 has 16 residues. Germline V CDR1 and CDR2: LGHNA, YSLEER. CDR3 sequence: CASSQDGTGSPNEQFF. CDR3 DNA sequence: TGCGCCAGCAGCCAAGATGGGACAGGCTCGCCCAATGAGCAGTTCTTC.

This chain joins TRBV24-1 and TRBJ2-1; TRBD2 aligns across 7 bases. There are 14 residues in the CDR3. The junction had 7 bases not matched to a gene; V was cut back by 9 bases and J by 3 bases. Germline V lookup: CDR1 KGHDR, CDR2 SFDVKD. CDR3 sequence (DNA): TGTGCCACCTCTTGGGACTATGGCTACAATGAGCAGTTCTTC. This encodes CATSWDYGYNEQFF.

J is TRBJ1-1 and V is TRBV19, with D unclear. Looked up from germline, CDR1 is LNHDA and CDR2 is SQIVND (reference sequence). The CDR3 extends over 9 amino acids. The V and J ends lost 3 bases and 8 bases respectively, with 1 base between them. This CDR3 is CASSMEAFF. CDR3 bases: TGTGCCAGTAGTATGGAAGCTTTCTTT.

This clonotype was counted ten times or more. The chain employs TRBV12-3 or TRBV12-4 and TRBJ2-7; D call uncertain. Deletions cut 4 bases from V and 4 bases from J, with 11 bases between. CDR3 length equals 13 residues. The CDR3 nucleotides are TGTGCCAGCAGTTCAGTGGGCGGATACGAGCAGTACTTC. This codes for CASSSVGGYEQYF.

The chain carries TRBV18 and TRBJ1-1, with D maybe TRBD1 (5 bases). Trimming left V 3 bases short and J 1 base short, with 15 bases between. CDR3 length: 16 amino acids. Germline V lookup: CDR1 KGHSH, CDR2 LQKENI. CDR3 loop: CASSPLPGRENTEAFF. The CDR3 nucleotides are TGTGCCAGCTCACCCCTCCCAGGGAGGGAGAACACTGAAGCTTTCTTT.

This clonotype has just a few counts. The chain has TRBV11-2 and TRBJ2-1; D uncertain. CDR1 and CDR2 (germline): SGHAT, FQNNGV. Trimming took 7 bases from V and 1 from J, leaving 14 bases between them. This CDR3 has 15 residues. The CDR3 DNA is TGTGCCAGCACCGCCTTTCCGGAATCCTACAATGAGCAGTTCTTC. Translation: CASTAFPESYNEQFF.

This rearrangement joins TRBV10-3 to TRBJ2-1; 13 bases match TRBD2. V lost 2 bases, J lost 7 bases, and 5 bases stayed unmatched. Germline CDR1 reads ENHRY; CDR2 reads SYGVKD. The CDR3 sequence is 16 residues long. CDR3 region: CAISELGTSGKNEQFF. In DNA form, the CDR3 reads TGTGCCATCAGTGAGCTCGGGACTAGCGGGAAAAATGAGCAGTTCTTC.

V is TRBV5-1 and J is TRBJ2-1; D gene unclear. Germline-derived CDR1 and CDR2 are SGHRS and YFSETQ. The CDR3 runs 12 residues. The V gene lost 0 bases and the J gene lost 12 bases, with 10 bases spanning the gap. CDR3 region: CASSLESRGQFF. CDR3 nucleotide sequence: TGCGCCAGCAGCTTGGAATCGAGAGGGCAGTTCTTC.

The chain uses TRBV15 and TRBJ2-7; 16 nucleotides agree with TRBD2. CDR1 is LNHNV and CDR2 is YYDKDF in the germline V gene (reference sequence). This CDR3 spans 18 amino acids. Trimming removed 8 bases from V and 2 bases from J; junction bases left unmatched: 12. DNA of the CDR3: TGTGCCACCTCATCCGGGACTAGCGGGAGGGTACGTCCCTACGAGCAGTACTTC. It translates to CATSSGTSGRVRPYEQYF.

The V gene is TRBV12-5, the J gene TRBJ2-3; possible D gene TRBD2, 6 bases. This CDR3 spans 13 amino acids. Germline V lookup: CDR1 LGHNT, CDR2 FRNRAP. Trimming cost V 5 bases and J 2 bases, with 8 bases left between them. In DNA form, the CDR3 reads TGTGCTAGTGGTCGACTAGTCACAGATACGCAGTATTTT. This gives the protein CASGRLVTDTQYF.

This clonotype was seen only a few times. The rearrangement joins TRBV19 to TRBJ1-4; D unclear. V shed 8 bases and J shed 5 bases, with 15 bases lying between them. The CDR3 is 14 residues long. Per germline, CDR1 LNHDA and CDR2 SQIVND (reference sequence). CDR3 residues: CASARTAGNEKLFF. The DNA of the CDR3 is TGTGCCAGTGCAAGGACGGCGGGCAATGAAAAACTGTTTTTT. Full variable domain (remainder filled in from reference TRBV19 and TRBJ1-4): DGGITQSPKYLFRKEGQNVTLSCEQNLNHDAMYWYRQDPGQGLRLIYYSQIVNDFQKGDIAEGYSVSREKKESFPLTVTSAQKNPTAFYLCASARTAGNEKLFFGSGTQLSVL.

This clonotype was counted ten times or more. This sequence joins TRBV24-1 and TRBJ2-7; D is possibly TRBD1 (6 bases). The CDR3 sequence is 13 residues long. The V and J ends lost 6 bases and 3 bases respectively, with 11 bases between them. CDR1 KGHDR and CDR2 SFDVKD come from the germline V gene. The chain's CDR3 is CATSLTGFYEQYF. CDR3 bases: TGTGCCACCAGTTTGACAGGCTTCTACGAGCAGTACTTC.

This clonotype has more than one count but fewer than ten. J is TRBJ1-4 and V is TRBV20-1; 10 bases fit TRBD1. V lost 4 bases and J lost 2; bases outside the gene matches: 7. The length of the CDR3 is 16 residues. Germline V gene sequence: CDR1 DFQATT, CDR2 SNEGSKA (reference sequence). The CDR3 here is CSANRLGQGTNEKLFF. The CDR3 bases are TGCAGTGCTAATCGTTTGGGACAGGGGACTAATGAAAAACTGTTTTTT.

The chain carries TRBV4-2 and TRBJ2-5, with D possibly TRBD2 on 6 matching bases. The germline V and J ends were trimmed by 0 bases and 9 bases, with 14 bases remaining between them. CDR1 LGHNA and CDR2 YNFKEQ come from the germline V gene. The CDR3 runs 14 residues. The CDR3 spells CASSQEPGEIPQYF. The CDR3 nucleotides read TGTGCCAGCAGCCAAGAACCGGGAGAAATTCCCCAGTACTTC.